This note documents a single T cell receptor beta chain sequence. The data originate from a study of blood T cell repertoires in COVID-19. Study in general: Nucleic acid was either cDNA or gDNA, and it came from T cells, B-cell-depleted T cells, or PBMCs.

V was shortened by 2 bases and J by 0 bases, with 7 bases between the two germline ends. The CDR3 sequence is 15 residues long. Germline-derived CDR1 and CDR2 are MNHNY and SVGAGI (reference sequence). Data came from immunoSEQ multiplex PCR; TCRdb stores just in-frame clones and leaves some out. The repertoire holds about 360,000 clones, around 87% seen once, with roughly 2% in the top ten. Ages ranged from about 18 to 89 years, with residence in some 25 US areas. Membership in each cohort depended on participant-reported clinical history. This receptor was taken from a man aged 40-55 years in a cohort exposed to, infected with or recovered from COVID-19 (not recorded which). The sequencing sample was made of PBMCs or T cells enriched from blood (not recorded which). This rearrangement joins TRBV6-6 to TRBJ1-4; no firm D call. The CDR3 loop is CASSYQAATNEKLFF. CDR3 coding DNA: TGTGCCAGCAGTTACCAAGCCGCAACTAATGAAAAACTGTTTTTT.